This paragraph reports one T cell receptor (beta chain). This receptor's antigen is unknown. Base qualities are not recorded, but no much larger clone differs from it by a single base. The treatment or condition label of this sample denotes: preoperative locoregional IRX-2 cytokine immunotherapy. The samples were obtained from a phase Ib study that tested preoperative, locoregional IRX-2 cytokine immunotherapy designed to prime immune responses. Donors were patients with early-stage breast cancer who received IRX-2 before surgery. At the junction V is shortened by 0 bases and J by 0 bases; bases outside the gene matches: 4. The CDR3 covers 16 residues, taking in both the cysteine and the phenylalanine. Just CDR3 DNA is preserved here, 48 bases in frame from base 1. CDR1 and CDR2, per the germline V gene, are SGHNT and YENEEA. These data originate in a study of preoperative IRX-2 immunotherapy in early breast cancer (dated by TCRdb to about 2019).

The library came from the immunoSEQ multiplex PCR assay. Imported from immuneACCESS, the table was reduced by TCRdb to in-frame sequences with V and J called. These copies leave out some clones; in studies compared against another copy, an unresolved V gene accounts for under half, and the cause of the remainder is not known. The sample table shows roughly 34,000 clones, and roughly 89% are seen once. The top ten hold roughly 1.6% of the sample. This TCR came from a human donor with breast cancer. This receptor chain uses TRBV11-3 and TRBJ2-7, with 8 bases in between that match TRBD1. The material was tumor tissue, obtained after IRX-2 immunotherapy. The DNA is as follows: TGTGCCAGCAGCTTAGAGGTGACAGGGGCCTCCTACGAGCAGTACTTC. The resulting protein is CASSLEVTGASYEQYF.